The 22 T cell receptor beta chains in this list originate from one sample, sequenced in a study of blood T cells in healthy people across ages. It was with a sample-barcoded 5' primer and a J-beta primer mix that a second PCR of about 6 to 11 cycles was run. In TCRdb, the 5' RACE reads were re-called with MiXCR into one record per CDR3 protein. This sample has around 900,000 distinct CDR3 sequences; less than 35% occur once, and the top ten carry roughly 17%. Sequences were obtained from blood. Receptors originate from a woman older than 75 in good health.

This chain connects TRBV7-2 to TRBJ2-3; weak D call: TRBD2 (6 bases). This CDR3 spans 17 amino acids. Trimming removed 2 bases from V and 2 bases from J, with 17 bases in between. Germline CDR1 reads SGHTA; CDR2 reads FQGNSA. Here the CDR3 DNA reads TGTGCCAGCAGCTTAATGGTGGCGGGGACCTTCACAGATACGCAGTATTTT. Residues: CASSLMVAGTFTDTQYF.

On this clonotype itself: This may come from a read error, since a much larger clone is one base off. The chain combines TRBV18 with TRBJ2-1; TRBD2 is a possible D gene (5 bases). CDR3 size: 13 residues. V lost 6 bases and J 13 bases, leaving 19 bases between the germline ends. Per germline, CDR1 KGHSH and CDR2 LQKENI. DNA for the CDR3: TGTGCCAGCTCTCAAAGCTTGGGAGAGACCCAGTTCTTC. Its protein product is CASSQSLGETQFF. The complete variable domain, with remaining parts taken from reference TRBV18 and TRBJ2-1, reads NAGVMQNPRHLVRRRGQEARLRCSPMKGHSHVYWYRQLPEEGLKFMVYLQKENIIDESGMPKERFSAEFPKEGPSILRIQQVVRGDSAAYFCASSQSLGETQFFGPGTRLTVL.

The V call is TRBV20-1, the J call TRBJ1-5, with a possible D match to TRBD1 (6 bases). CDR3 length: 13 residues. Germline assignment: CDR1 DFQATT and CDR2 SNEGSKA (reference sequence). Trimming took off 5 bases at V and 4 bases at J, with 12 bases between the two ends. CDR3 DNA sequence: TGCAGTGCTTTCAAAGGGGGGAATCAGCCCCAGCATTTT. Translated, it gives CSAFKGGNQPQHF.

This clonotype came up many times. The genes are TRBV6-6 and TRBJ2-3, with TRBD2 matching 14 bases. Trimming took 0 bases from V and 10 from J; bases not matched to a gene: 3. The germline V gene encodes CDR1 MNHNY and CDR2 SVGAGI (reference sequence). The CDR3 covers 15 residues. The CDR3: CASSYSTSGGASQYF. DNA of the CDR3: TGTGCCAGCAGTTACTCGACTAGCGGGGGGGCCTCGCAGTATTTT.

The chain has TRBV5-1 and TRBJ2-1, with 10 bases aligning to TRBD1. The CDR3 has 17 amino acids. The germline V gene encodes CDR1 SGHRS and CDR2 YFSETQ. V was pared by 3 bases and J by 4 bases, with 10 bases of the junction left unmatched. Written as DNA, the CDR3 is TGCGCCAGCAGCTGGGACAGGGGCGAAGCTGGGTACAATGAGCAGTTCTTC. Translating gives CASSWDRGEAGYNEQFF.

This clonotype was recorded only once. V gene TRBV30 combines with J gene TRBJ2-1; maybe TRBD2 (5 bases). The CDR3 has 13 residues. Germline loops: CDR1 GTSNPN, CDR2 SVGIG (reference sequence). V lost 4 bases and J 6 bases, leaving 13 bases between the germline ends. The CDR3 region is CAWIPGTPNEQFF. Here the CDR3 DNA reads TGTGCCTGGATTCCGGGAACTCCCAATGAGCAGTTCTTC.

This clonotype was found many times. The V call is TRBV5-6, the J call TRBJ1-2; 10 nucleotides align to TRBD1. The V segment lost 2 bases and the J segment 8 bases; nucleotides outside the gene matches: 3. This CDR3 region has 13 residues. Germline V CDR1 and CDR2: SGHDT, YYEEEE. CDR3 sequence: CASSFGTGEGYTF. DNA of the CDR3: TGTGCCAGCAGCTTTGGGACAGGGGAAGGCTACACCTTC.

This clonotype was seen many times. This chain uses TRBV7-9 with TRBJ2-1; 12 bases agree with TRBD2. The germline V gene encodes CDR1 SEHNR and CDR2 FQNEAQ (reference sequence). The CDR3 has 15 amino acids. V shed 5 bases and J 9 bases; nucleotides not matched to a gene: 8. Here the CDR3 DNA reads TGTGCCAGCAGCCCCCGACTAGCGGGGGAGATTGAGCAGTTCTTC. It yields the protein CASSPRLAGEIEQFF.

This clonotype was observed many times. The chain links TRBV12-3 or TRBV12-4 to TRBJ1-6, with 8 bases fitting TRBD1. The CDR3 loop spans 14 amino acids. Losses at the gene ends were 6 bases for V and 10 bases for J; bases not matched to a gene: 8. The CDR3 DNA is TGTGCCAGCAGCGGGACAGGAGTCGGCTCACCCCTCCACTTT. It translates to CASSGTGVGSPLHF.

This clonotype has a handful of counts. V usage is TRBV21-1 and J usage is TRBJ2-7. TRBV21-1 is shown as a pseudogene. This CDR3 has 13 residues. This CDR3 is CASSKGINYEQYF. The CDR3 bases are TGTGCCAGCAGCAAAGGGATAAACTACGAGCAGTACTTC.

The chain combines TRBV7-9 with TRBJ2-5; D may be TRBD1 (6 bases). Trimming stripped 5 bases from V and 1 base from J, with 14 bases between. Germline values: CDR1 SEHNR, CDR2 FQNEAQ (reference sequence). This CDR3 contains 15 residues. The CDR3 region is CASSRAGTLQETQYF. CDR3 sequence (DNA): TGTGCCAGCAGCAGAGCCGGGACACTCCAAGAGACCCAGTACTTC.

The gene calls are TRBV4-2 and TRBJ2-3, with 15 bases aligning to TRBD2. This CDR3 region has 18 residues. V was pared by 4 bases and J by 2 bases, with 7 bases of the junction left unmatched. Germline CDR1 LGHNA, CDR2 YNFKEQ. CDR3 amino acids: CASSRSGTSGGSTDTQYF. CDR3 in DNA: TGTGCCAGCAGCCGTTCTGGGACTAGCGGGGGGTCCACAGATACGCAGTATTTT.

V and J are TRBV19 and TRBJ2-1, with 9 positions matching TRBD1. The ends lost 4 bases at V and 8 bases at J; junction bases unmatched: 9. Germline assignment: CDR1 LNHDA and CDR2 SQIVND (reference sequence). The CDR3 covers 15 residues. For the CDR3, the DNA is TGTGCCAGTAGTAGAAACAGGGGGCGCTCGGATGAGCAGTTCTTC. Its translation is CASSRNRGRSDEQFF. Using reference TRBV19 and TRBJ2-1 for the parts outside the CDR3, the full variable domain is DGGITQSPKYLFRKEGQNVTLSCEQNLNHDAMYWYRQDPGQGLRLIYYSQIVNDFQKGDIAEGYSVSREKKESFPLTVTSAQKNPTAFYLCASSRNRGRSDEQFFGPGTRLTVL.

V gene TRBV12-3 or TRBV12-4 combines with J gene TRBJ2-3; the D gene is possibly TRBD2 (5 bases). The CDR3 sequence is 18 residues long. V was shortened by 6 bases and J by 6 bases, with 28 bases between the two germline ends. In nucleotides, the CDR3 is TGTGCCAGCAGACTAGTCCCTCAAGGCAGTCTGCGATCGGATACGCAGTATTTT. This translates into CASRLVPQGSLRSDTQYF.

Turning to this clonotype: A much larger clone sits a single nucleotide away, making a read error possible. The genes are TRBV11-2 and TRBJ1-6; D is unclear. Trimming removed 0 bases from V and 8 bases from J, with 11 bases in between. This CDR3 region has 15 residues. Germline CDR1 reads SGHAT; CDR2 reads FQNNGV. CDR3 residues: CASSLEPTRHSPLHF. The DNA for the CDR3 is TGTGCCAGCAGCTTAGAACCGACAAGGCATTCACCCCTCCACTTT.

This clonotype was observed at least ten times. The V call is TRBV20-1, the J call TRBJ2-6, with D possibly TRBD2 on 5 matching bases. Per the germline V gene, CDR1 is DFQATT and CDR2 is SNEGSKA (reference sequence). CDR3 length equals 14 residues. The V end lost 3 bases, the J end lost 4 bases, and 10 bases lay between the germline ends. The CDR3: CSARAGEGANVLTF. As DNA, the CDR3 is TGCAGTGCTAGGGCTGGGGAGGGGGCCAACGTCCTGACTTTC.

This chain's CDR3 is CASSHEGDTQYF. In nucleotides, the CDR3 is TGTGCCAGCAGCCACGAAGGAGATACGCAGTATTTT. This chain uses TRBV6-6 with TRBJ2-3; D gene unclear. CDR3 size: 12 residues. Germline V gene data show CDR1 as MNHNY and CDR2 as SVGAGI (reference sequence). Trimming left V 6 bases short and J 5 bases short, with 9 bases between.

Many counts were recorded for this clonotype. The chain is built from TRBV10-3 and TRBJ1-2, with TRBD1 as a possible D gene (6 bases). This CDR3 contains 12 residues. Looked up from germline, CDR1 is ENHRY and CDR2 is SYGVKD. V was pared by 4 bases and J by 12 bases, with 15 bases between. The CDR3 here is CAISAGVENHTF. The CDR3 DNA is TGTGCCATCAGTGCAGGGGTCGAAAATCACACCTTC.

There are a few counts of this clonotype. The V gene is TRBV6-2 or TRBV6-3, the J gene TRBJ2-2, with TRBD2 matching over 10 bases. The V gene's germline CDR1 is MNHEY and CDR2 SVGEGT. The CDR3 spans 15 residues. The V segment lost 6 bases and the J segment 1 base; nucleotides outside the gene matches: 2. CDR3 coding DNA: TGTGCCAGCAGGGCTAGCGGGGGGAACACCGGGGAGCTGTTTTTT. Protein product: CASRASGGNTGELFF.

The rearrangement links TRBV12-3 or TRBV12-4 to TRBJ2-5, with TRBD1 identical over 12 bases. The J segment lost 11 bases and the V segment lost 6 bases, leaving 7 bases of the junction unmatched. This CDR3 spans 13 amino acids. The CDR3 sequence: CASSTGTGGGQYF. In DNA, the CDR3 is TGTGCCAGCAGCACCGGGACAGGGGGCGGGCAGTACTTC.

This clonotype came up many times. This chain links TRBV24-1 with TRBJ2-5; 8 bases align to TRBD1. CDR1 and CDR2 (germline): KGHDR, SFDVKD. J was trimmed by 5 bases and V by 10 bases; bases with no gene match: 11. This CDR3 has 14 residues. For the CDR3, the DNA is TGTGCCACTTCACCGGGACAGGTATCGGAGACCCAGTACTTC. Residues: CATSPGQVSETQYF.

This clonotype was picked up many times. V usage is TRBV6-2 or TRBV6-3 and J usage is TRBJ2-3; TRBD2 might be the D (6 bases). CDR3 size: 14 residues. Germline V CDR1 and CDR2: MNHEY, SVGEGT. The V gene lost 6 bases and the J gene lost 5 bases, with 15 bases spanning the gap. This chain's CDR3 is CASSDRGGGDTQYF. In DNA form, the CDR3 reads TGTGCCAGCAGCGATCGGGGAGGAGGAGATACGCAGTATTTT.